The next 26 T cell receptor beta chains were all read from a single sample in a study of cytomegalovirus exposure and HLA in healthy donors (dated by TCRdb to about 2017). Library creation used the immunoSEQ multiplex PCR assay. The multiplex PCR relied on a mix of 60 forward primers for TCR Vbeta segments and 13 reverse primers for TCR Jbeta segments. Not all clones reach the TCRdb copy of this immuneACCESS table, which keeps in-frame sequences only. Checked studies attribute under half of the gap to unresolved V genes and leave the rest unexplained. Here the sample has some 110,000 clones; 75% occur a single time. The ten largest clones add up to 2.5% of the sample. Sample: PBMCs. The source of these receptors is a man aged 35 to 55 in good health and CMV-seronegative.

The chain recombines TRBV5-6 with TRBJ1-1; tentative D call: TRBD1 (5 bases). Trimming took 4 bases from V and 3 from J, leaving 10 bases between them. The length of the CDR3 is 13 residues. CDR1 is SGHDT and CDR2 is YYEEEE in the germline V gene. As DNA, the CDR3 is TGTGCCAGCAGCCCGGACATTTACACTGAAGCTTTCTTT. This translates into CASSPDIYTEAFF.

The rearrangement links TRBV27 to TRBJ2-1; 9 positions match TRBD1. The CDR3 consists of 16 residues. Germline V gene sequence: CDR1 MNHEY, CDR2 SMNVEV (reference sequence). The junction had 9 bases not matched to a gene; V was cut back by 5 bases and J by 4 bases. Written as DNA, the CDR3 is TGTGCCAGCAGTACCTCCCCCGGGACAGGGTACAATGAGCAGTTCTTC. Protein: CASSTSPGTGYNEQFF.

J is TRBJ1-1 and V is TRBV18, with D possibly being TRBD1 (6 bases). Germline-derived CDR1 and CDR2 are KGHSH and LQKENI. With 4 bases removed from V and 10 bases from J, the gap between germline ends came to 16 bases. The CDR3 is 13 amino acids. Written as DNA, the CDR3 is TGTGCCAGCTCACAATCGGACAGTTCCCTAGCTTTCTTT. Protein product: CASSQSDSSLAFF.

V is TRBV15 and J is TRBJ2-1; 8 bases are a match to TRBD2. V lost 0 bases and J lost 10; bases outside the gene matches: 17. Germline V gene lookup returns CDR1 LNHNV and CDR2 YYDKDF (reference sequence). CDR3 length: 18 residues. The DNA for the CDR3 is TGTGCCACCAGCAGAGATCAAGCTAGCGGGCGACACGGTCGGGAGCAGTTCTTC. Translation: CATSRDQASGRHGREQFF.

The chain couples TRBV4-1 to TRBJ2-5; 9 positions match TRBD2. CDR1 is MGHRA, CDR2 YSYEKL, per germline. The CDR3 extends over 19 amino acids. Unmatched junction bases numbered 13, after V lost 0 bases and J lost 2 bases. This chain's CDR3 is CASSQDPAGGPAAQETQYF. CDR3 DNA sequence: TGCGCCAGCAGCCAAGATCCAGCGGGGGGCCCAGCTGCGCAAGAGACCCAGTACTTC.

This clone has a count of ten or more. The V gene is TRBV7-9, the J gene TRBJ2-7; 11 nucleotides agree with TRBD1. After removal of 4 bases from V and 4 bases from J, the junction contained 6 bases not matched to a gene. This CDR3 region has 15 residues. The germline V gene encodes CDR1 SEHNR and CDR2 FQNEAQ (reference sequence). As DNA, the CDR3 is TGTGCCAGCAGCTCCACCGGGACAGGGGGTTACGAGCAGTACTTC. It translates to CASSSTGTGGYEQYF.

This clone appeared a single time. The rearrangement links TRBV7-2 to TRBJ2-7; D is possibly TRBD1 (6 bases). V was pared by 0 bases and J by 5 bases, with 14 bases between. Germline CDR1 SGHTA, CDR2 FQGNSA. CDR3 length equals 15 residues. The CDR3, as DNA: TGTGCCAGCAGCTTAGCGTCAGGGGACCAGCACGAGCAGTACTTC. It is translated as CASSLASGDQHEQYF.

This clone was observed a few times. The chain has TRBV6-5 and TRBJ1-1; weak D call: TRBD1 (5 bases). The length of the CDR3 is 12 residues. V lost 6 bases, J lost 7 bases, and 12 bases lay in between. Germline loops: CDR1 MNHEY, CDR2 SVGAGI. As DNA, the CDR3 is TGTGCCAGCAGGTCACAGGCCCTTGAAGCTTTCTTT. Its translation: CASRSQALEAFF.

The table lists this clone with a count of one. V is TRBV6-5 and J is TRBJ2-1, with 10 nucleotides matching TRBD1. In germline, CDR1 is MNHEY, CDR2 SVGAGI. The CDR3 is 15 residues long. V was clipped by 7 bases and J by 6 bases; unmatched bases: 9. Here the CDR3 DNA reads TGTGCCAGCAAACAAGACAGGGGGCCAGTCAATGAGCAGTTCTTC. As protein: CASKQDRGPVNEQFF.

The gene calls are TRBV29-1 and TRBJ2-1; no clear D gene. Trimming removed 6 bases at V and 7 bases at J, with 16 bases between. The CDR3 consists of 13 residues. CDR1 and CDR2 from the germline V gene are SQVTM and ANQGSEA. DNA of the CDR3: TGCAGCGTCAGATGGAACAGTGGGAATGAGCAGTTCTTC. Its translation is CSVRWNSGNEQFF.

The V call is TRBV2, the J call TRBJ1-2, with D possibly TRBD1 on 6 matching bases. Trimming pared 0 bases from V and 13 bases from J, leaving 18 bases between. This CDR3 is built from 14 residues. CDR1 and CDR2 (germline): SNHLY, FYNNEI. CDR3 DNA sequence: TGTGCCAGCAGTGAAGCGATCGAGGGCCAGGGGTCCACCTTC. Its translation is CASSEAIEGQGSTF.

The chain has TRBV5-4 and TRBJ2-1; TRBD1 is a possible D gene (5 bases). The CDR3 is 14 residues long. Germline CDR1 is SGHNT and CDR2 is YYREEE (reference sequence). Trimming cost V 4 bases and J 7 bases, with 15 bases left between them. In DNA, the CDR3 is TGTGCCAGCAGCATGCAGGGTAGACAGAATGAGCAGTTCTTC. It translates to CASSMQGRQNEQFF.

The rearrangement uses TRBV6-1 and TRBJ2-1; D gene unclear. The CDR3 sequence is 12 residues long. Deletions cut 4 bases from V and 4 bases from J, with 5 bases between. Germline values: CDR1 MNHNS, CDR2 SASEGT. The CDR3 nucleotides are TGTGCCAGCAGTGTTACTTACAATGAGCAGTTCTTC. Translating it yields CASSVTYNEQFF.

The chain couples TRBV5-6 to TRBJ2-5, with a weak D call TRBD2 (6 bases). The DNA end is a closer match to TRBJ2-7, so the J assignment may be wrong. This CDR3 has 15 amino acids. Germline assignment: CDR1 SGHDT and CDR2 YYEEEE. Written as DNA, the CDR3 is TGTGCCAGCAGCTCCATGGGGGGATTTGAGGACGAGCAGTACTTC. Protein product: CASSSMGGFEDEQYF.

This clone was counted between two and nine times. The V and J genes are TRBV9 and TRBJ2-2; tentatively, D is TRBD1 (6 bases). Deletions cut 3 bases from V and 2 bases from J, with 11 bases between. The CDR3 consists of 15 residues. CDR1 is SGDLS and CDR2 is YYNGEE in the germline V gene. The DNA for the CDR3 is TGTGCCAGCAGCGGGCGGACAGACAACACCGGGGAGCTGTTTTTT. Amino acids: CASSGRTDNTGELFF. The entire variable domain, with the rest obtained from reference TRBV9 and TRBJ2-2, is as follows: DSGVTQTPKHLITATGQRVTLRCSPRSGDLSVYWYQQSLDQGLQFLIQYYNGEERAKGNILERFSAQQFPDLHSELNLSSLELGDSALYFCASSGRTDNTGELFFGEGSRLTVL.

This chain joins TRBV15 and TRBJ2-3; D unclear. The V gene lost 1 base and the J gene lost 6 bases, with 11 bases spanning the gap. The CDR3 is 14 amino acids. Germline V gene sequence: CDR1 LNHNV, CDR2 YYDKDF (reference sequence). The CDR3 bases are TGTGCCACCAGCAGAGGTACAGAAATCGATACGCAGTATTTT. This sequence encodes CATSRGTEIDTQYF.

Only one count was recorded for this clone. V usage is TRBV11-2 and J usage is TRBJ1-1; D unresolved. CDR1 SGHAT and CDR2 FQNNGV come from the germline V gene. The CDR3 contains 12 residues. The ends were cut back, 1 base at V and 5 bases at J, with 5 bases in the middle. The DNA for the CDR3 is TGTGCCAGCAGCTTAGTCGGTACTGAAGCTTTCTTT. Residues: CASSLVGTEAFF.

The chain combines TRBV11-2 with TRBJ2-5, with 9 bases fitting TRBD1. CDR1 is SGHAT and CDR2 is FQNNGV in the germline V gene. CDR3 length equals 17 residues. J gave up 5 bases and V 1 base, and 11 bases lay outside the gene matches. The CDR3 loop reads CASSLGVNRGREETQYF. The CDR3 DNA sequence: TGTGCCAGCAGCTTAGGGGTCAACAGGGGGCGCGAGGAGACCCAGTACTTC.

CDR3 bases: TGTGCCAGCAGCTTACGACACACCAGCGGGGGATCCTACGAGCAGTACTTC. It specifies CASSLRHTSGGSYEQYF. The chain employs TRBV7-8 and TRBJ2-7; 8 nucleotides align to TRBD2. The length of the CDR3 is 17 residues. Germline CDR1 is SGHVS and CDR2 is FQNEAQ. V shed 2 bases, J shed 1 base, and the junction held 10 bases outside the gene matches.

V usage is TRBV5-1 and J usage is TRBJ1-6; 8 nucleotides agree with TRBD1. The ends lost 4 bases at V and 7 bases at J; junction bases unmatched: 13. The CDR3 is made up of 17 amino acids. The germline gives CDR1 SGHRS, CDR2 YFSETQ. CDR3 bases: TGCGCCAGCAGCGTGAAGCCGTCGGGACAGGACAATTCACCCCTCCACTTT. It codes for CASSVKPSGQDNSPLHF. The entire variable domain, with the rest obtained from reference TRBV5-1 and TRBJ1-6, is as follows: KAGVTQTPRYLIKTRGQQVTLSCSPISGHRSVSWYQQTPGQGLQFLFEYFSETQRNKGNFPGRFSGRQFSNSRSEMNVSTLELGDSALYLCASSVKPSGQDNSPLHFGNGTRLTVT.

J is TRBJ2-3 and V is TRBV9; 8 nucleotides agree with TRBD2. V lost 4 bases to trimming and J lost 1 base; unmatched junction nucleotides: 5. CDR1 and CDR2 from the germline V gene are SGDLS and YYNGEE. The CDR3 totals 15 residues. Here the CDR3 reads CASSFRGGGTDTQYF. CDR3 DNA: TGTGCCAGCAGCTTCCGGGGGGGCGGCACAGATACGCAGTATTTT.

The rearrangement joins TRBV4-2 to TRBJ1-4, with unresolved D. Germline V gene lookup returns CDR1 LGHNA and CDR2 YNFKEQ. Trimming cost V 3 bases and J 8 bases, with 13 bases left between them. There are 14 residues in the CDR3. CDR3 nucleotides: TGTGCCAGCAGCCAGGGCCTCAATGCGGAAAAACTGTTTTTT. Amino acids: CASSQGLNAEKLFF.

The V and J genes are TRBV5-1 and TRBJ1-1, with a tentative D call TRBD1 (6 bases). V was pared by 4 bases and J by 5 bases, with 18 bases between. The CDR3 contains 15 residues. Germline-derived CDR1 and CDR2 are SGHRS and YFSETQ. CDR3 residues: CASSRGAGEGTEAFF. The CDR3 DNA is TGCGCCAGCAGCCGGGGGGCAGGGGAGGGTACTGAAGCTTTCTTT.

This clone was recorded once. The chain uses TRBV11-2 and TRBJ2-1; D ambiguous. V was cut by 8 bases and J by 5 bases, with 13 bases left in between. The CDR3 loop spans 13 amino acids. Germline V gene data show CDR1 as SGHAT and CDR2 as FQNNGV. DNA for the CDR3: TGTGCCAGCGCCGACACCACGGACAATGAGCAGTTCTTC. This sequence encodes CASADTTDNEQFF.

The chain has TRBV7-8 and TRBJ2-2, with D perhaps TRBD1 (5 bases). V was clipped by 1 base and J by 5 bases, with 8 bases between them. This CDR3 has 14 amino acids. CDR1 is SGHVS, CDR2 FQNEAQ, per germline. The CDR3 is CASSLGPGTGELFF. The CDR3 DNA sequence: TGTGCCAGCAGCTTAGGGCCAGGGACCGGGGAGCTGTTTTTT.

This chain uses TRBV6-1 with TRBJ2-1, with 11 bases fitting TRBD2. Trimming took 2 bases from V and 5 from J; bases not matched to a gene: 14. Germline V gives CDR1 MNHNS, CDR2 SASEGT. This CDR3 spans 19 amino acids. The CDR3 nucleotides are TGTGCCAGCAGTGAAATAGCCCCCCTAGCGGGGGGCGGCGACAATGAGCAGTTCTTC. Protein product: CASSEIAPLAGGGDNEQFF.